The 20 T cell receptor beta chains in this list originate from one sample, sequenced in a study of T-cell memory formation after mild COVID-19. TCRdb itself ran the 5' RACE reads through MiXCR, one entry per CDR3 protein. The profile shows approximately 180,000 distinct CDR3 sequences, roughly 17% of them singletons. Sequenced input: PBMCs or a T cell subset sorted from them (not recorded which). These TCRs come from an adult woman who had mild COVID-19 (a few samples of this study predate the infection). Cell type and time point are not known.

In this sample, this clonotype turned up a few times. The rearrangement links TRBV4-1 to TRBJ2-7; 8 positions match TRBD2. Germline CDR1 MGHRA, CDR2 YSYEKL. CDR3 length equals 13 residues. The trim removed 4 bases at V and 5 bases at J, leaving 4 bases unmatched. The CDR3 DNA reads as TGCGCCAGCAGCCCGCCGGGGGGGAACGAGCAGTACTTC. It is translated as CASSPPGGNEQYF.

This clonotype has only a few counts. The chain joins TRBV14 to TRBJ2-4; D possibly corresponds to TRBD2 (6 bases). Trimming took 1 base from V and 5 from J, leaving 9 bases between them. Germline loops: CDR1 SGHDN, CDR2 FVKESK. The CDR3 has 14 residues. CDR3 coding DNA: TGTGCCAGCAGCCAAGGGGGGGTCCAAAACATTCAGTACTTC. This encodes CASSQGGVQNIQYF.

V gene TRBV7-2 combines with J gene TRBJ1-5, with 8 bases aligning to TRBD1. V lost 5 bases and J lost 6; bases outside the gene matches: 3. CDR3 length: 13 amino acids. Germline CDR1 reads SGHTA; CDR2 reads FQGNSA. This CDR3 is CASSQTGVQPQHF. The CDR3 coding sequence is TGTGCCAGCAGCCAGACAGGGGTTCAGCCCCAGCATTTT.

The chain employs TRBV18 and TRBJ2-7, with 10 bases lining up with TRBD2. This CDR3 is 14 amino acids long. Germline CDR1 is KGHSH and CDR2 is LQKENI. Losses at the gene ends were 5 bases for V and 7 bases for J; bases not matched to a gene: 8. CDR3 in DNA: TGTGCCAGCTCAACGGGGGCTAGCGGGGGAGAGCAGTACTTC. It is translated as CASSTGASGGEQYF.

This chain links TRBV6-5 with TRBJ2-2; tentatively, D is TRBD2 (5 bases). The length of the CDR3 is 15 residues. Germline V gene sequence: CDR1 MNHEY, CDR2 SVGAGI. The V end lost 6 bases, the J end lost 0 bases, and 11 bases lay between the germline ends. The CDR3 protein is CASRIAMANTGELFF. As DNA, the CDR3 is TGTGCCAGCAGAATAGCGATGGCGAACACCGGGGAGCTGTTTTTT.

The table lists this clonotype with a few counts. The CDR3 coding sequence is TGTGCCTGGAGTCCCGGGACAGGGTTCCACGAGCAGTACTTC. Its protein product is CAWSPGTGFHEQYF. The rearrangement joins TRBV30 to TRBJ2-7; 9 bases fit TRBD1. CDR1 is GTSNPN and CDR2 is SVGIG in the germline V gene (reference sequence). The CDR3 loop spans 14 amino acids. The ends lost 2 bases at V and 5 bases at J; junction bases unmatched: 7.

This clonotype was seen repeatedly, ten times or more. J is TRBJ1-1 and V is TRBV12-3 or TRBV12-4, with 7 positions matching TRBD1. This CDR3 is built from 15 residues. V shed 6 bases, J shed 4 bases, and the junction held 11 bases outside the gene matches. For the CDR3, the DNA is TGTGCCAGCAGCGCCCCGACAGGGAGGATCACTGAAGCTTTCTTT. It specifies CASSAPTGRITEAFF.

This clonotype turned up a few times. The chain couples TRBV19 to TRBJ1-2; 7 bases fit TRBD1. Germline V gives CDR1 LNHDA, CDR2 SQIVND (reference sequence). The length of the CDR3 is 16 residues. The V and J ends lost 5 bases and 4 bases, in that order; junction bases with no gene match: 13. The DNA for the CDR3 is TGTGCCAGTAGTTCCACCGCCGGGACAGAAGTCTATGGCTACACCTTC. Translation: CASSSTAGTEVYGYTF.

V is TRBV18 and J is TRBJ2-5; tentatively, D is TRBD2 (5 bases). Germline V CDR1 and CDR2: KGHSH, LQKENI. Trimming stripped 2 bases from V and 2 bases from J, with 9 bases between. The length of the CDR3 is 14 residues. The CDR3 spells CASSPFEGQETQYF. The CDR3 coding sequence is TGTGCCAGCTCACCATTTGAGGGTCAAGAGACCCAGTACTTC.

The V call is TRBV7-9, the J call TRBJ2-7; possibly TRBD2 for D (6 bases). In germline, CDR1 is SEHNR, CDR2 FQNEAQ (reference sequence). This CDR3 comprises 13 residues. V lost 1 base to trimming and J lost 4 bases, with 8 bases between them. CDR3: CASSLVEGYEQYF. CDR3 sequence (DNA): TGTGCCAGCAGCTTAGTGGAGGGGTACGAGCAGTACTTC.

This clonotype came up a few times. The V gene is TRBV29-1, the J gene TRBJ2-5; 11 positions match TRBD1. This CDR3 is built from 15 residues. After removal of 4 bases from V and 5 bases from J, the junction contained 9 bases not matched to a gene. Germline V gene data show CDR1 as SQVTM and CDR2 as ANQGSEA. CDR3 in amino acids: CSVGRTGGAGETQYF. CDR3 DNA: TGCAGCGTTGGGCGGACAGGGGGCGCGGGGGAGACCCAGTACTTC. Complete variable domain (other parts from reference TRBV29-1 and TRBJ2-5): SAVISQKPSRDICQRGTSLTIQCQVDSQVTMMFWYRQQPGQSLTLIATANQGSEATYESGFVIDKFPISRPNLTFSTLTVSNMSPEDSSIYLCSVGRTGGAGETQYFGPGTRLLVL.

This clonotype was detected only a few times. This CDR3 reads CSARVGGSYNSPLHF. CDR3 nucleotide sequence: TGCAGTGCTAGAGTGGGGGGCTCCTATAATTCACCCCTCCACTTT. The rearrangement uses TRBV20-1 and TRBJ1-6, with D possibly matching TRBD1 (5 bases). The V and J ends lost 1 base and 0 bases respectively, with 7 bases between them. CDR1 and CDR2 from the germline V gene are DFQATT and SNEGSKA (reference sequence). This CDR3 spans 15 amino acids.

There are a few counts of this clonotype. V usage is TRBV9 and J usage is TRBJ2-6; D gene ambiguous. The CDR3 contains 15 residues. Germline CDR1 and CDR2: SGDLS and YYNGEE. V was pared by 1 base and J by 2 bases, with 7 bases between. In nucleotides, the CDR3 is TGTGCCAGCAGCGTACCCCCTCCTGGGGCCAACGTCCTGACTTTC. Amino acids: CASSVPPPGANVLTF.

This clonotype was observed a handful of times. CDR3 amino acids: CATSRPGLAKFF. In DNA, the CDR3 is TGTGCCACCAGTAGACCGGGACTAGCTAAGTTCTTC. The chain employs TRBV24-1 and TRBJ2-1, with 9 nucleotides matching TRBD2. Unmatched junction bases numbered 7, after V lost 6 bases and J lost 14 bases. Germline V gene lookup returns CDR1 KGHDR and CDR2 SFDVKD. The CDR3 has 12 amino acids.

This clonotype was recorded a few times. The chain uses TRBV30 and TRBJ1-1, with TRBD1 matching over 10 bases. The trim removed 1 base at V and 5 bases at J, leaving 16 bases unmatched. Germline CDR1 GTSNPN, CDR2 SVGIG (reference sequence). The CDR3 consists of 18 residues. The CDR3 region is CAWSAPRQGARVRTEAFF. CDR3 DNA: TGTGCCTGGAGTGCACCCCGACAGGGGGCGCGGGTGAGGACTGAAGCTTTCTTT. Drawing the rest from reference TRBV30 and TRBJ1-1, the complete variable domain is SQTIHQWPATLVQPVGSPLSLECTVEGTSNPNLYWYRQAAGRGLQLLFYSVGIGQISSEVPQNLSASRPQDRQFILSSKKLLLSDSGFYLCAWSAPRQGARVRTEAFFGQGTRLTVV.

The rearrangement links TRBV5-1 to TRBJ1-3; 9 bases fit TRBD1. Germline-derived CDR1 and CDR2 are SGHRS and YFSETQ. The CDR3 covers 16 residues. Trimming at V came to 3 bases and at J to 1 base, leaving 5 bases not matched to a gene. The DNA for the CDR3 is TGCGCCAGCAGCTGGGGACAGGGATGGTCTGGAAACACCATATATTTT. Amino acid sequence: CASSWGQGWSGNTIYF.

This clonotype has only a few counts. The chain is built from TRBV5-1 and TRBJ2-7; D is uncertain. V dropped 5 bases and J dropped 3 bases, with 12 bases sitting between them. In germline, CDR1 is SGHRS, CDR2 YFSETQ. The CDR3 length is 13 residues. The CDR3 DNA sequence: TGCGCCAGCAGTTCTTGGAATGACTACGAGCAGTACTTC. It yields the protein CASSSWNDYEQYF.

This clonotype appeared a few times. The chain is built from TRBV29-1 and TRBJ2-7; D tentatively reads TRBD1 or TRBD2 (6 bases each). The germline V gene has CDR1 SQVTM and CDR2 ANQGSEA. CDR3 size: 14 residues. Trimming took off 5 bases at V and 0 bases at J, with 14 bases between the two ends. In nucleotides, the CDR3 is TGCAGCGTTTCCGGGGGCGGAAGCTCCTACGAGCAGTACTTC. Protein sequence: CSVSGGGSSYEQYF.

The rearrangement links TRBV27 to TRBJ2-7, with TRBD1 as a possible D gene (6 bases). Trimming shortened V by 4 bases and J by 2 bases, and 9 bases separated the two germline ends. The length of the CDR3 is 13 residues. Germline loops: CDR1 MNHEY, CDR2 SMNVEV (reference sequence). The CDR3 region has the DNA TGTGCCAGCAGTTCTTGGGACACCTACGAGCAGTACTTC. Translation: CASSSWDTYEQYF.

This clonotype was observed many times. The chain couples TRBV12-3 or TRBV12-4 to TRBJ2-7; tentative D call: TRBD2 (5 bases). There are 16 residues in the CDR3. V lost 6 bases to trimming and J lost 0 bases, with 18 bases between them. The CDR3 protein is CASSQTSNTYSYEQYF. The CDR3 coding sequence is TGTGCCAGCAGCCAAACTAGTAACACCTACTCCTACGAGCAGTACTTC.